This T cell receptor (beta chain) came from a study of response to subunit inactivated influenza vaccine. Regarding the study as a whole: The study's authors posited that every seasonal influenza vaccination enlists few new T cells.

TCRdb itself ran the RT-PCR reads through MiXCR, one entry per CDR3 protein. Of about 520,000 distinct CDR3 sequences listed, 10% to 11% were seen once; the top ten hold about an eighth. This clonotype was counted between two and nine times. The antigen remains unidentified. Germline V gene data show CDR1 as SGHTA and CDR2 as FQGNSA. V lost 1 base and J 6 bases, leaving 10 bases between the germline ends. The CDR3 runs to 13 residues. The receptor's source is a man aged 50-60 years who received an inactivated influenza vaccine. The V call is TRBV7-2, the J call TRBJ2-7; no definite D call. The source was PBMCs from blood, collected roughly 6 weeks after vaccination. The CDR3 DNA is TGTGCCAGCAGCTTAGAGGGTTTTGGCGAGCAGTACTTC. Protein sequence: CASSLEGFGEQYF.